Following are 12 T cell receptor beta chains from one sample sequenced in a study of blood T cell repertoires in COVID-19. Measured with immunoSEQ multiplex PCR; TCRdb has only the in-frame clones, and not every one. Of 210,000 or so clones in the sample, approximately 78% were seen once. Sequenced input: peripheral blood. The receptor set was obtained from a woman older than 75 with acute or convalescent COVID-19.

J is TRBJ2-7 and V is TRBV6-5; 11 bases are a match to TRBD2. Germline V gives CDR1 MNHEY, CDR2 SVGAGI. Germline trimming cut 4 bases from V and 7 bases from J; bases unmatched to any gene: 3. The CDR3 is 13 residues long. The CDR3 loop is CASSSSGGREQYF. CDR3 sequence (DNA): TGTGCCAGCAGTTCTAGCGGGGGGCGAGAGCAGTACTTC.

CDR3 sequence reads: CASSITGSNQPQHF. CDR3 bases: TGTGCCAGTAGTATAACAGGTAGCAATCAGCCCCAGCATTTT. This chain joins TRBV19 and TRBJ1-5; D may be TRBD1 (5 bases). From germline, CDR1 is LNHDA and CDR2 SQIVND (reference sequence). Trimming cost V 2 bases and J 0 bases, with 5 bases left between them. The CDR3 is 14 residues long.

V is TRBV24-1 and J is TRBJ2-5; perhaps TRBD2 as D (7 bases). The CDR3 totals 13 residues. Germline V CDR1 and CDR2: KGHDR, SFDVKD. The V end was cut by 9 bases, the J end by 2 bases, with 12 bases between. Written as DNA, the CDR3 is TGTGCCACCGGGGGGCGGGGGCAAGAGACCCAGTACTTC. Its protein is CATGGRGQETQYF.

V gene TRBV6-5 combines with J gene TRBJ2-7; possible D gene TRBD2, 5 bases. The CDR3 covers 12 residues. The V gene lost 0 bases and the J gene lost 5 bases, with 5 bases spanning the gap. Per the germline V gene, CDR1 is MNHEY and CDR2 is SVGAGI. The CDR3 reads CASSYSTNEQYF. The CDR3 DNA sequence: TGTGCCAGCAGTTACTCGACTAACGAGCAGTACTTC.

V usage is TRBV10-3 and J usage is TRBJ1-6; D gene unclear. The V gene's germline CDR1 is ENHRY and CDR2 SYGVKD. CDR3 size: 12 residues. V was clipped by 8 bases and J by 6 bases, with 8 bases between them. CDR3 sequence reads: CAIAEGNSPLHF. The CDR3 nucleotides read TGTGCCATCGCCGAGGGTAATTCACCCCTCCACTTT.

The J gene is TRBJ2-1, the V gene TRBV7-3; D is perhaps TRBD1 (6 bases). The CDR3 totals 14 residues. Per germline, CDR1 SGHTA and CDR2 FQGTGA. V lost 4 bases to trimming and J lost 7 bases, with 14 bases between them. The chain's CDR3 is CASSWGLSANEQFF. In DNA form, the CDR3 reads TGTGCCAGCAGCTGGGGGCTTAGCGCGAATGAGCAGTTCTTC.

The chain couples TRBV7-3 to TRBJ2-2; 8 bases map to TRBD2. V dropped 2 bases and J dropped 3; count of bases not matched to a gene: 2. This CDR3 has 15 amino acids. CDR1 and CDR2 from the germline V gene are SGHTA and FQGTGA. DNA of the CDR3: TGTGCCAGCAGCTTATACGGGGGGGACACCGGGGAGCTGTTTTTT. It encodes CASSLYGGDTGELFF.

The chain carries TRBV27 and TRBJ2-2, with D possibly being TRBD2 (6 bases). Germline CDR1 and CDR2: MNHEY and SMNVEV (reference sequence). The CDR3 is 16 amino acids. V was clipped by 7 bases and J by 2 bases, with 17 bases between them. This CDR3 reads CASTPGTAKNTGELFF. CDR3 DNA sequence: TGTGCCAGCACCCCCGGGACTGCCAAAAACACCGGGGAGCTGTTTTTT.

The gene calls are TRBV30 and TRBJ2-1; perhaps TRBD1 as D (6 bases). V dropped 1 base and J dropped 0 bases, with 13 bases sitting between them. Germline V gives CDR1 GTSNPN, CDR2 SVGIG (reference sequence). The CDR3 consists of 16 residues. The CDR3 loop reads CAWSGRTGNSYNEQFF. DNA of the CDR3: TGTGCCTGGAGTGGGAGAACAGGGAACTCCTACAATGAGCAGTTCTTC. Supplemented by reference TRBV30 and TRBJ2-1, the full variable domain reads SQTIHQWPATLVQPVGSPLSLECTVEGTSNPNLYWYRQAAGRGLQLLFYSVGIGQISSEVPQNLSASRPQDRQFILSSKKLLLSDSGFYLCAWSGRTGNSYNEQFFGPGTRLTVL.

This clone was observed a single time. The CDR3 spells CASSPFDRVFPGYTF. The CDR3 DNA sequence: TGTGCCAGCAGCCCCTTCGACAGGGTCTTTCCGGGCTACACCTTC. This chain joins TRBV5-5 and TRBJ1-2; 7 positions agree with TRBD1. The germline gives CDR1 SGHKS, CDR2 YYEKEE (reference sequence). The junction had 14 bases not matched to a gene; V was cut back by 4 bases and J by 8 bases. The CDR3 consists of 15 residues.

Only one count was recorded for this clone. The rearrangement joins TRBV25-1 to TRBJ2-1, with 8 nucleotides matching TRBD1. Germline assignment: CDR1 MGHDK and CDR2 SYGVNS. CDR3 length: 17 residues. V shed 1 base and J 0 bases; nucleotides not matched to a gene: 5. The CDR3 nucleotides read TGTGCCAGCAGTGAATTGGGGACAGGAGACTCCTACAATGAGCAGTTCTTC. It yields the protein CASSELGTGDSYNEQFF.

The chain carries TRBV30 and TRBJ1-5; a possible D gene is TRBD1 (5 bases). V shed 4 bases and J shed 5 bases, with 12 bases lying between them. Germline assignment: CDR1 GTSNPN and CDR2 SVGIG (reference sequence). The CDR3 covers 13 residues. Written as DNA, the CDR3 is TGTGCCTGGAATCTCAGGGTTGATCAGCCCCAGCATTTT. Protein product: CAWNLRVDQPQHF.